Below are 18 T cell receptor beta chains sequenced from a single sample in a study of tumor and adjacent non-tumor tissue in lung cancer. No cell sorting was done before RNA was extracted from the tissue. The normal lung tissue was taken more than 3 cm from the tumor edge. Three rounds of nested PCR, following a modified ARM-PCR protocol, produced the TCRbeta library. TCRdb fed the multiplex PCR reads into MiXCR, producing one record per CDR3 protein. The top ten clones hold around 17% of a sample with about 110,000 distinct CDR3 sequences, 60% to 70% of them seen once. The sequenced sample was distant non-tumor lung tissue. The receptors were gathered from a man in his fifties or sixties with non-small cell lung cancer.

For this clonotype: The junction does not match germline at one end; this may be a read error. The chain couples TRBV6-5 to TRBJ2-5; possible D gene TRBD2, 6 bases. The CDR3 has 14 amino acids. Germline V gene data show CDR1 as MNHEY and CDR2 as SVGAGI. The CDR3 DNA reads as TGTGCCAGCAGGGGCACTTGGTGGGGGGAGACCCAGTGCTTC. This codes for CASRGTWWGETQCF.

There are many counts of this clonotype. The rearrangement links TRBV29-1 to TRBJ2-3; 8 nucleotides agree with TRBD2. In germline, CDR1 is SQVTM, CDR2 ANQGSEA. V trimming: 4 bases; J trimming: 5 bases; junction bases outside the gene matches: 14. This CDR3 comprises 16 residues. The CDR3 nucleotides are TGCAGCGTTGTTGGTACCTCGGGAGGGCCCGTAGATACGCAGTATTTT. Its protein product is CSVVGTSGGPVDTQYF.

Comment on this clonotype: A single base separates this from a much larger clone, so it may be a read error. The V gene is TRBV2, the J gene TRBJ2-3; 15 positions agree with TRBD2. Per germline, CDR1 SNHLY and CDR2 FYNNEI. This CDR3 comprises 18 residues. CDR3 DNA: TGTGCCAACAGTGGACCGGGACTAGCGGGAGGAAGCACAGATACGCAGTATTTT. This gives the protein CANSGPGLAGGSTDTQYF.

For this clonotype: The CDR3 does not close with the conserved phenylalanine or tryptophan, likely indicating a read error. This chain uses TRBV20-1 with TRBJ2-7; D not certain. Germline V gene sequence: CDR1 DFQATT, CDR2 SNEGSKA (reference sequence). The V gene lost 3 bases and the J gene lost 1 base, with 13 bases spanning the gap. The CDR3 spans 14 residues. The DNA for the CDR3 is TGCAGTGCTAGCGGCCAGAAACGGTCCTACGAGCAGTACTCC. Translated, it gives CSASGQKRSYEQYS.

The chain links TRBV5-1 to TRBJ2-7, with D possibly being TRBD1 (5 bases). The CDR3 length is 15 residues. The germline V gene encodes CDR1 SGHRS and CDR2 YFSETQ. Trimming removed 4 bases at V and 1 base at J, with 15 bases between. CDR3 amino acids: CASSPAPTVSYEQYF. The CDR3 DNA reads TGCGCCAGCAGCCCAGCTCCGACAGTTTCCTACGAGCAGTACTTC.

This chain uses TRBV19 with TRBJ2-3; D could derive from TRBD1 or TRBD2 (6 bases each). Germline-derived CDR1 and CDR2 are LNHDA and SQIVND (reference sequence). CDR3 length equals 15 residues. V lost 6 bases and J 2 bases, leaving 15 bases between the germline ends. The CDR3 DNA follows: TGTGCCAGTAGAACGACAGGCGGGGTCACAGATACGCAGTATTTT. Translated: CASRTTGGVTDTQYF.

This chain joins TRBV20-1 and TRBJ2-7; 9 bases are a match to TRBD2. Losses at the gene ends were 5 bases for V and 7 bases for J; bases not matched to a gene: 12. Germline V gene sequence: CDR1 DFQATT, CDR2 SNEGSKA (reference sequence). The CDR3 loop spans 14 amino acids. The CDR3 spells CSAQGASGVFEQYF. As DNA, the CDR3 is TGCAGTGCTCAAGGGGCTAGCGGGGTGTTTGAGCAGTACTTC.

Turning to this clonotype: The missing conserved phenylalanine or tryptophan at the end of this CDR3 makes a read error likely. Written as DNA, the CDR3 is TGTGCCAGCCACAGGGGACCGACCTACGAGCAGTACTAT. Its translation is CASHRGPTYEQYY. This sequence joins TRBV6-1 and TRBJ2-7, with 7 bases lining up with TRBD1. This CDR3 contains 13 residues. V trimming: 8 bases; J trimming: 2 bases; junction bases outside the gene matches: 6. Germline CDR1 is MNHNS and CDR2 is SASEGT.

Concerning this clonotype: It may be a read error: a sequence one base away is much more abundant. This chain joins TRBV20-1 and TRBJ2-1; no clear D gene. Germline CDR1 DFQATT, CDR2 SNEGSKA (reference sequence). The CDR3 covers 15 residues. V was cut by 0 bases and J by 8 bases, with 17 bases left in between. In DNA, the CDR3 is TGCAGTGCTAGAGATCTAAGACTGTCCTTCCATGAGCAGTTCTTC. Its translation: CSARDLRLSFHEQFF.

This clonotype was counted many times. The chain couples TRBV4-1 to TRBJ1-6; 11 bases agree with TRBD1. Germline trimming cut 4 bases from V and 6 bases from J; bases unmatched to any gene: 11. This CDR3 is built from 18 residues. CDR1 and CDR2 (germline): MGHRA, YSYEKL. CDR3 bases: TGCGCCAGCAGCCCCCCGGTCGGGGACAGGGGGGTTAATTCACCCCTCCACTTT. Encoded protein: CASSPPVGDRGVNSPLHF.

In its sample, this clonotype was seen a few times. This chain connects TRBV11-2 to TRBJ2-3, with D possibly being TRBD1 (5 bases). CDR1 and CDR2 from the germline V gene are SGHAT and FQNNGV. The CDR3 is 14 residues long. Trimming pared 5 bases from V and 7 bases from J, leaving 16 bases between. The DNA of the CDR3 is TGTGCCAGCAGCCTAACCCCAGGGTCAAATACGCAGTATTTT. Translation gives CASSLTPGSNTQYF. The variable domain in full, completed from reference TRBV11-2 and TRBJ2-3, reads EAGVAQSPRYKIIEKRQSVAFWCNPISGHATLYWYQQILGQGPKLLIQFQNNGVVDDSQLPKDRFSAERLKGVDSTLKIQPAKLEDSAVYLCASSLTPGSNTQYFGPGTRLTVL.

The rearrangement joins TRBV29-1 to TRBJ2-5, with TRBD1 matching over 9 bases. V lost 6 bases and J lost 7; bases outside the gene matches: 12. Germline V CDR1 and CDR2: SQVTM, ANQGSEA. The CDR3 length is 14 residues. The CDR3 loop is CSVLGDRGVRTQYF. For the CDR3, the DNA is TGCAGCGTGTTAGGTGACAGGGGGGTCAGGACCCAGTACTTC.

Note on this clonotype: A read error may produce the germline difference seen at one junction end. This rearrangement joins TRBV11-3 to TRBJ2-6; either TRBD1 or TRBD2 may supply D (5 bases each). CDR1 is SGHNT, CDR2 YENEEA, per germline. The length of the CDR3 is 16 residues. This chain's CDR3 is CASSERDGTGANVLTF. The CDR3 bases are TGCGCCAGCAGCGAAAGGGACGGGACGGGGGCCAACGTCCTGACTTTC.

The rearrangement links TRBV4-1 to TRBJ2-7; D is unresolved. Between the trimmed V and J ends, which lost 10 bases and 3 bases, there was a span of 19 bases. The CDR3 has 14 residues. Germline values: CDR1 MGHRA, CDR2 YSYEKL. Written as DNA, the CDR3 is TGCGCCAACGGCCAAGTCGGCCAGCGCTACGAGCAGTACTTC. Its protein product is CANGQVGQRYEQYF.

This clonotype has just one count. A much larger clone lies a single base off, so this may be a read error. CDR3 residues: CSARAFTNEQFF. Written as DNA, the CDR3 is TGCAGTGCTAGAGCGTTCACGAATGAGCAGTTCTTC. The V call is TRBV20-1, the J call TRBJ2-1, with D unclear. In germline, CDR1 is DFQATT, CDR2 SNEGSKA (reference sequence). V was clipped by 1 base and J by 7 bases, with 8 bases between them. The CDR3 sequence is 12 residues long.

Note on this clonotype: A single base separates this from a much larger clone, so it may be a read error. The gene calls are TRBV6-6 and TRBJ1-4, with D possibly being TRBD1 (6 bases). The CDR3 totals 13 residues. The germline gives CDR1 MNHNY, CDR2 SVGAGI (reference sequence). The CDR3 DNA is TGTGCCGGCAGTAGGACAGCAGATGAAAAACTGTTTTTT. This codes for CAGSRTADEKLFF.

This clonotype has a handful of counts. Possible read error: a much larger clone is one base away. The J gene is TRBJ2-1, the V gene TRBV6-5; no clear D gene. Germline V gene sequence: CDR1 MNHEY, CDR2 SVGAGI. There are 14 residues in the CDR3. In DNA, the CDR3 is TGTGCCAGCAGCCGGGTTGGGAACTACGATGAGCAGTTCTTC. As protein: CASSRVGNYDEQFF.

The rearrangement joins TRBV5-1 to TRBJ2-2; D may be TRBD1 (6 bases). CDR1 SGHRS and CDR2 YFSETQ come from the germline V gene. V lost 6 bases to trimming and J lost 4 bases, with 19 bases between them. The CDR3 extends over 16 amino acids. Written as DNA, the CDR3 is TGCGCCAGCAACACAGGGACAATAGGTAGCACCGGGGAGCTGTTTTTT. Translating gives CASNTGTIGSTGELFF.